These 20 T cell receptor beta chains share one sample of origin, sequenced in a study of human T cells and chemical hapten exposure. From the RACE reads, TCRdb called clonotypes with MiXCR, one entry per CDR3 protein. The sample carries more than 250,000 distinct CDR3 sequences, 7.7% recorded once. Time point defined: pre-sensitization, week 0. Specified treatment: therapeutic diphenylcyclopropenone sensitization with weekly scalp DPC. The specimen comprised whole blood, sampled in connection with sensitization to the hapten diphenylcyclopropenone (DPC). All receptors derive from a man aged 18 to 30 with alopecia areata. Some clones in this sample may be carry-over from other donors' samples.

The J gene is TRBJ2-7, the V gene TRBV10-3, with D hard to call. Per germline, CDR1 ENHRY and CDR2 SYGVKD. V was trimmed by 5 bases and J by 3 bases, leaving 17 bases between them. The CDR3 contains 15 residues. The CDR3 nucleotides read TGTGCCATCAGTCCCGGCCTACTTCCCCACTACGAGCAGTACGTC. It specifies CAISPGLLPHYEQYV.

The chain employs TRBV7-9 and TRBJ2-4; possibly TRBD1 for D (6 bases). Trimming shortened V by 5 bases and J by 0 bases, and 14 bases separated the two germline ends. Germline V lookup: CDR1 SEHNR, CDR2 FQNEAQ (reference sequence). This CDR3 region has 16 residues. CDR3: CASSEPGQVAKNIQYF. CDR3 nucleotide sequence: TGTGCCAGCAGCGAACCGGGACAAGTAGCCAAAAACATTCAGTACTTC.

This clonotype was seen many times. The rearrangement links TRBV20-1 to TRBJ2-2; 12 nucleotides align to TRBD2. The CDR3 is made up of 15 amino acids. Germline assignment: CDR1 DFQATT and CDR2 SNEGSKA (reference sequence). Trimming removed 5 bases from V and 3 bases from J; junction bases left unmatched: 4. Here the CDR3 DNA reads TGCAGTGCTCCTAGCGGGGGGGCATACACCGGGGAGCTGTTTTTT. Its translation: CSAPSGGAYTGELFF.

This clonotype was observed a few times. This chain links TRBV6-4 with TRBJ2-3; no firm D call. The germline gives CDR1 MRHNA, CDR2 SNTAGT. This CDR3 is 14 amino acids long. With 2 bases removed from V and 0 bases from J, the gap between germline ends came to 6 bases. CDR3 coding DNA: TGTGCCAGCAGTGACGGGGTTAGCACAGATACGCAGTATTTT. Translating gives CASSDGVSTDTQYF.

The gene calls are TRBV5-1 and TRBJ2-2; the match to TRBD2 covers 9 bases. Trimming cost V 2 bases and J 2 bases; bases outside gene matches: 7. The germline CDR1 and CDR2 sequences are SGHRS and YFSETQ. The CDR3 extends over 17 amino acids. The CDR3 DNA reads as TGCGCCAGCAGCTTATTAGTCCTAGCGGGAAACACCGGGGAGCTGTTTTTT. This encodes CASSLLVLAGNTGELFF. The complete variable domain, with remaining parts taken from reference TRBV5-1 and TRBJ2-2, reads KAGVTQTPRYLIKTRGQQVTLSCSPISGHRSVSWYQQTPGQGLQFLFEYFSETQRNKGNFPGRFSGRQFSNSRSEMNVSTLELGDSALYLCASSLLVLAGNTGELFFGEGSRLTVL.

This clonotype has a handful of counts. The chain employs TRBV18 and TRBJ1-2; D gene unclear. V lost 3 bases to trimming and J lost 8 bases, with 22 bases between them. CDR3 length: 16 amino acids. Germline CDR1 and CDR2: KGHSH and LQKENI. The CDR3 loop is CASSPPLPQALRGYTF. CDR3 DNA: TGTGCCAGCTCACCGCCGCTTCCGCAGGCCCTTCGAGGCTACACCTTC.

As concerns this clonotype: Mismatch with germline at one junction end may stem from a read error. The chain carries TRBV28 and TRBJ1-4; unclear D gene. CDR1 and CDR2 (germline): MDHEN, SYDVKM. CDR3 size: 11 residues. CDR3 coding DNA: TGTGCCAGCGGTTTGGCCCTAAAACTGTTTTTT. Amino acids: CASGLALKLFF. Full variable domain (outside the CDR3, taken from reference TRBV28 and TRBJ1-4): DVKVTQSSRYLVKRTGEKVFLECVQDMDHENMFWYRQDPGLGLRLIYFSYDVKMKEKGDIPEGYSVSREKKERFSLILESASTNQTSMYLCASGLALKLFFGSGTQLSVL.

The CDR3 nucleotides read TGTGCCATCAGTGGGACAGGGGGGACGAACACCGGGGAGCTGTTTTTT. This codes for CAISGTGGTNTGELFF. The V and J genes are TRBV10-3 and TRBJ2-2; 10 nucleotides align to TRBD1. Germline-derived CDR1 and CDR2 are ENHRY and SYGVKD. CDR3 length: 16 amino acids. The ends lost 4 bases at V and 0 bases at J; junction bases unmatched: 2.

As for this clonotype: A much larger clone differs from this one at a single base, so this may be a read error. J is TRBJ1-1 and V is TRBV9; possible D gene TRBD1, 6 bases. The CDR3 is 13 amino acids. Trimming pared 5 bases from V and 0 bases from J, leaving 8 bases between. Germline CDR1 SGDLS, CDR2 YYNGEE. CDR3 coding DNA: TGTGCCAGCAGGACAGGACTGAACACTGAAGCTTTCTTT. Encoded protein: CASRTGLNTEAFF.

This clonotype was found a few times. The V call is TRBV28, the J call TRBJ2-3; D may be TRBD2 (5 bases). Trimming stripped 3 bases from V and 1 base from J, with 8 bases between. Germline-derived CDR1 and CDR2 are MDHEN and SYDVKM. The CDR3 has 14 residues. The CDR3 bases are TGTGCCAGCAGTTTTAGCGACGGCACAGATACGCAGTATTTT. Its translation: CASSFSDGTDTQYF.

This clonotype was detected ten times or more. V and J are TRBV12-3 or TRBV12-4 and TRBJ1-2; TRBD1 might be the D (5 bases). CDR3 length: 15 residues. Trimming pared 2 bases from V and 4 bases from J, leaving 14 bases between. The CDR3: CASSLRQIKGYGYTF. CDR3 in DNA: TGTGCCAGCAGTTTAAGACAGATAAAAGGCTATGGCTACACCTTC.

This clonotype was seen a few times. This chain uses TRBV5-6 with TRBJ1-1; D perhaps matches TRBD1 (6 bases). The germline gives CDR1 SGHDT, CDR2 YYEEEE. V was cut by 5 bases and J by 0 bases, with 17 bases left in between. There are 16 residues in the CDR3. DNA of the CDR3: TGTGCCAGCAGTTCCGGACAGTTTTACCTGAACACTGAAGCTTTCTTT. Translated: CASSSGQFYLNTEAFF.

A few counts support this clonotype. The chain has TRBV20-1 and TRBJ1-2, with 7 bases that match TRBD1. The CDR3 has 15 residues. Germline CDR1 and CDR2: DFQATT and SNEGSKA (reference sequence). V trimming: 0 bases; J trimming: 3 bases; junction bases outside the gene matches: 7. The CDR3 DNA reads TGCAGTGCTAGAGATCTAGTAGGGGGCGACTATGGCTACACCTTC. This codes for CSARDLVGGDYGYTF.

This clonotype was picked up a small number of times. The rearrangement uses TRBV7-9 and TRBJ2-7; D might be TRBD1 (5 bases). The CDR3 is 13 residues long. Germline CDR1 and CDR2: SEHNR and FQNEAQ (reference sequence). V was trimmed by 5 bases and J by 3 bases, leaving 11 bases between them. CDR3 nucleotides: TGTGCCAGCAGCCAGATCCAGGGCTACGAGCAGTACGTC. It encodes CASSQIQGYEQYV.

V usage is TRBV4-3 and J usage is TRBJ1-1; D might be TRBD1 (5 bases). Per germline, CDR1 LGHNA and CDR2 YSLEER. V dropped 0 bases and J dropped 1 base, with 12 bases sitting between them. The CDR3 consists of 16 residues. The CDR3 loop is CASSQEGPGSNTEAFF. CDR3 in DNA: TGCGCCAGCAGCCAAGAAGGGCCAGGGTCGAACACTGAAGCTTTCTTT.

In DNA, the CDR3 is TGTGCCAGCAGCCCCGGCAGGGAGAGCACAGATACGCAGTATTTT. Residues: CASSPGRESTDTQYF. The chain is built from TRBV6-4 and TRBJ2-3, with D perhaps assigned TRBD1 or TRBD2 (5 bases each). Trimming removed 6 bases at V and 0 bases at J, with 13 bases between. The CDR3 consists of 15 residues. Germline V gene sequence: CDR1 MRHNA, CDR2 SNTAGT.

In this sample, this clonotype turned up a few times. This chain uses TRBV19 with TRBJ2-4; either TRBD1 or TRBD2 may fit D (6 bases each). The CDR3 sequence is 14 residues long. Trimming took 11 bases from V and 7 from J, leaving 21 bases between them. Germline V CDR1 and CDR2: LNHDA, SQIVND (reference sequence). The CDR3 loop reads CASKGMGGANIQYF. In DNA form, the CDR3 reads TGTGCCTCCAAAGGGATGGGGGGCGCGAACATTCAGTACTTC.

Note on this clonotype: A clone one base away is much larger, so this may be a read error. The DNA for the CDR3 is TGTGCCAGCATCAAAAGACTAGCGACGAACACCGGGGAGCTGTTTTTT. Its protein is CASIKRLATNTGELFF. The chain is built from TRBV7-2 and TRBJ2-2; 8 bases map to TRBD2. The CDR3 is 16 residues long. CDR1 is SGHTA and CDR2 is FQGNSA in the germline V gene. V was pared by 7 bases and J by 0 bases, with 7 bases of the junction left unmatched.

This clonotype was seen a handful of times. This chain joins TRBV6-2 or TRBV6-3 and TRBJ2-1; 8 bases are shared with TRBD1. This CDR3 comprises 15 residues. With 6 bases clipped from V and 6 bases from J, the junction kept 10 bases outside the gene matches. The germline gives CDR1 MNHEY, CDR2 SVGEGT. DNA of the CDR3: TGTGCCAGCAGCCTGTCGCCCGACAGGGGCAATGAGCAGTTCTTC. This sequence encodes CASSLSPDRGNEQFF.

The genes are TRBV6-6 and TRBJ1-4; D gene ambiguous. CDR3 length equals 17 residues. Trimming left V 0 bases short and J 0 bases short, with 11 bases between. CDR1 MNHNY and CDR2 SVGAGI come from the germline V gene (reference sequence). The chain's CDR3 is CASSYSFGEATNEKLFF. CDR3 in DNA: TGTGCCAGCAGTTACTCGTTTGGAGAGGCAACTAATGAAAAACTGTTTTTT.